A single sample is the source of the 4 T cell receptor beta chains below, sequenced in a study of blood T cells in healthy people across ages (dated by TCRdb to between 2015 and 2017). Receptor libraries were prepared by 5' RACE. Sequencing took place on an Illumina HiSeq 2500. A second PCR of roughly 6 to 12 cycles was run with a J-beta primer mix and a sample-barcoded 5' primer. TCRdb itself trimmed the public reads at Q25 with fastp, ran MiXCR and retained productive beta chains. Identical CDR3 proteins give one entry, which carries the most common genes and DNA. This sample has over 950,000 distinct CDR3 sequences in its table, and roughly 51% of those were observed once. The ten most abundant clones make up over 20% of the sample. Material for sequencing was blood. The receptors stem from a woman aged 55-70 years in good health.

The CDR3 loop is CASSDPSGTSYEQYF. The DNA for the CDR3 is TGTGCCAGCAGCGATCCTAGCGGAACCTCCTACGAGCAGTACTTC. The chain couples TRBV12-3 or TRBV12-4 to TRBJ2-7; 7 nucleotides match TRBD2. Trimming removed 6 bases from V and 0 bases from J; junction bases left unmatched: 8. The CDR3 is made up of 15 amino acids.

The chain employs TRBV21-1 and TRBJ1-6. TRBV21-1 is labeled a pseudogene. The CDR3 is 18 residues long. CDR3 amino acids: CASHAIRAEPDPETPLHF. The CDR3 nucleotides are TGTGCCAGCCACGCGATTCGGGCCGAACCCGATCCTGAGACACCCCTCCACTTT.

Only a few counts were recorded for this clonotype. The chain uses TRBV7-2 and TRBJ2-3, with D possibly TRBD1 on 7 matching bases. The CDR3 spans 19 residues. Germline V lookup: CDR1 SGHTA, CDR2 FQGNSA. Between the trimmed V and J ends, which lost 3 bases and 6 bases, there was a span of 28 bases. The chain's CDR3 is CASSLKPGGFRTVFDTQYF. DNA of the CDR3: TGTGCCAGCAGCTTGAAACCAGGGGGGTTCCGCACGGTTTTCGATACGCAGTATTTT.

This clonotype showed up many times. This chain links TRBV5-1 with TRBJ2-1; 11 bases line up with TRBD2. Unmatched junction bases numbered 0, after V lost 1 base and J lost 0 bases. The CDR3 is made up of 16 amino acids. Looked up from germline, CDR1 is SGHRS and CDR2 is YFSETQ. The CDR3 region has the DNA TGCGCCAGCAGCTTGACTAGCGGGAGCTCCTACAATGAGCAGTTCTTC. Translation: CASSLTSGSSYNEQFF.